These 9 T cell receptor beta chains share one sample of origin, sequenced in a study of T cell responses to AZD1222 COVID-19 vaccine. The repertoire was sequenced with immunoSEQ multiplex PCR; TCRdb's copy has only in-frame clones and lacks some. Altogether around 130,000 clones are present, more than 85% being singletons, with the ten largest covering under 3%. This specimen consisted of peripheral blood, obtained 28 days after the second AZD1222 dose. Receptors originate from an adult who received the AZD1222 COVID-19 vaccine.

The rearrangement uses TRBV29-1 and TRBJ1-2; unclear D gene. Germline V gene data show CDR1 as SQVTM and CDR2 as ANQGSEA. The CDR3 loop spans 13 amino acids. V was pared by 3 bases and J by 3 bases, with 11 bases between. CDR3: CSVEDGSHYGYTF. The CDR3 region has the DNA TGCAGCGTTGAGGACGGCAGCCACTATGGCTACACCTTC.

This clone was detected once. V gene TRBV2 combines with J gene TRBJ2-5; the D is unclear. This CDR3 comprises 13 residues. The V end lost 3 bases, the J end lost 1 base, and 6 bases lay between the germline ends. CDR1 is SNHLY, CDR2 FYNNEI, per germline. CDR3 in DNA: TGTGCCAGCAGTGACCCAGCCCAAGAGACCCAGTACTTC. It is translated as CASSDPAQETQYF.

The chain couples TRBV10-2 to TRBJ1-1, with D tentatively TRBD1 (5 bases). This CDR3 region has 12 residues. CDR1 is WSHSY and CDR2 is SAAADI in the germline V gene. Trimming removed 8 bases at V and 1 base at J, with 8 bases between. The CDR3 DNA reads TGCGCCAGCCGCCAGGGGAACACTGAAGCTTTCTTT. Amino acid sequence: CASRQGNTEAFF.

The chain combines TRBV5-1 with TRBJ1-5; possible D gene TRBD1, 6 bases. The CDR3 spans 15 residues. Germline CDR1 SGHRS, CDR2 YFSETQ. The V and J ends lost 4 bases and 4 bases respectively, with 15 bases between them. CDR3 coding DNA: TGCGCCAGCAGCACCACAGGGTCTGAGAATCAGCCCCAGCATTTT. Translating gives CASSTTGSENQPQHF. The full variable domain, rest sourced from reference TRBV5-1 and TRBJ1-5, is KAGVTQTPRYLIKTRGQQVTLSCSPISGHRSVSWYQQTPGQGLQFLFEYFSETQRNKGNFPGRFSGRQFSNSRSEMNVSTLELGDSALYLCASSTTGSENQPQHFGDGTRLSIL.

The chain uses TRBV10-3 and TRBJ1-3; D is perhaps TRBD1 (6 bases). The V gene lost 9 bases and the J gene lost 3 bases, with 9 bases spanning the gap. Germline CDR1 and CDR2: ENHRY and SYGVKD. The CDR3 has 12 amino acids. CDR3 sequence: CAIQGDGNTIYF. CDR3 DNA sequence: TGTGCCATACAGGGAGATGGAAACACCATATATTTT.

The chain recombines TRBV5-6 with TRBJ2-7; 7 nucleotides match TRBD2. Germline loops: CDR1 SGHDT, CDR2 YYEEEE. This CDR3 has 14 residues. The trim removed 4 bases at V and 4 bases at J, leaving 8 bases unmatched. The CDR3 region is CASSNGGMWYEQYF. DNA of the CDR3: TGTGCCAGCAGCAACGGGGGGATGTGGTACGAGCAGTACTTC.

This chain uses TRBV6-5 with TRBJ1-1; 9 bases line up with TRBD1. CDR1 and CDR2 from the germline V gene are MNHEY and SVGAGI. This CDR3 is 14 amino acids long. The V and J ends lost 6 bases and 2 bases, in that order; junction bases with no gene match: 4. Here the CDR3 DNA reads TGTGCCAGCAGACGGGACAGGGACAACACTGAAGCTTTCTTT. Protein: CASRRDRDNTEAFF.

The V gene is TRBV6-5, the J gene TRBJ1-1; no firm D call. The germline V gene has CDR1 MNHEY and CDR2 SVGAGI. This CDR3 contains 10 residues. V was pared by 8 bases and J by 9 bases, with 10 bases between. This CDR3 reads CASRSVQAFF. In DNA, the CDR3 is TGTGCCAGCCGATCGGTGCAAGCTTTCTTT.

This rearrangement joins TRBV30 to TRBJ1-1; D gene unclear. CDR3 length: 13 residues. Per the germline V gene, CDR1 is GTSNPN and CDR2 is SVGIG (reference sequence). The V end was cut by 0 bases, the J end by 6 bases, with 11 bases between. Here the CDR3 DNA reads TGTGCCTGGAGTGTGTTAGTAGGCCCTGAAGCTTTCTTT. Translation: CAWSVLVGPEAFF.